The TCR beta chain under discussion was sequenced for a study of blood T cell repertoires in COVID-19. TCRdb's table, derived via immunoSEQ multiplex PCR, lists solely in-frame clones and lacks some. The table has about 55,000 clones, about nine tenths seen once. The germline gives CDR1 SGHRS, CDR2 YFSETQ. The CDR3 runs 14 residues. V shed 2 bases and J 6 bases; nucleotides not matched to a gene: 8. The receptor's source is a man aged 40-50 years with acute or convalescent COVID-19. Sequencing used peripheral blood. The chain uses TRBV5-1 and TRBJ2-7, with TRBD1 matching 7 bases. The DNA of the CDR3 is TGCGCCAGCAGCTTCCAGGGACAGATGAGCGAGCAGTACTTC. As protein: CASSFQGQMSEQYF.